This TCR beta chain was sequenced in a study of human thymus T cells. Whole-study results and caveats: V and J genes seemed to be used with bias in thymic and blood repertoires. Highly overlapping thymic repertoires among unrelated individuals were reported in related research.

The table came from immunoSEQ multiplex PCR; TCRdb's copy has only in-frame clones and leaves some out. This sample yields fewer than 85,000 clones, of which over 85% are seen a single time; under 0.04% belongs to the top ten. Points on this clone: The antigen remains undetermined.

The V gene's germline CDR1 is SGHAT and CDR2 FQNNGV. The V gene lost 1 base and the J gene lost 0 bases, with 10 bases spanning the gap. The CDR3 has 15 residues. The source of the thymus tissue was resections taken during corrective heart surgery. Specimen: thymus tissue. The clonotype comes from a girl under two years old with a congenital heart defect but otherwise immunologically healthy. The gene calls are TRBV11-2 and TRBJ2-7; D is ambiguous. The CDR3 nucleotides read TGTGCCAGCAGCTTAGTCGCAGTTGACTCCTACGAGCAGTACTTC. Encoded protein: CASSLVAVDSYEQYF. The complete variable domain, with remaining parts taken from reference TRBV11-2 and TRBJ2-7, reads EAGVAQSPRYKIIEKRQSVAFWCNPISGHATLYWYQQILGQGPKLLIQFQNNGVVDDSQLPKDRFSAERLKGVDSTLKIQPAKLEDSAVYLCASSLVAVDSYEQYFGPGTRLTVT.